The present TCR beta chain was sequenced within a study of post-analysis software for immune sequencing data. For this clonotype: Its antigen remains unidentified.

CDR1 is MNHNY, CDR2 SVGAGI, per germline (reference sequence). The CDR3 consists of 15 residues. V dropped 5 bases and J dropped 6; count of bases not matched to a gene: 11. Unique molecular identifiers were present in the TCR beta cDNA libraries. In TCRdb, the PCR reads were re-called with MiXCR into one record per CDR3 protein. The sample comprises some 700,000 distinct CDR3 sequences, roughly three fifths of which are singletons, and around 11% rests with the top ten. Findings and limits, study-wide: People with multiple sclerosis had a significantly lower normalized Chao1 diversity than controls did. The study found TRBV5-6, TRBV5-1 and TRBV20-1 among four to six TRBV segments more frequent in patients than controls. F measure clustering grouped samples strongly by preparation batch.

The chain employs TRBV6-6 and TRBJ2-7, with 9 bases that match TRBD2. The TCR originated in a girl aged 2 to 10 with multiple sclerosis. Material: blood. CDR3 residues: CASSPTSAGGGEQYF. The CDR3 nucleotides read TGTGCCAGCAGTCCGACGTCCGCGGGAGGGGGCGAGCAGTACTTC.